The clone carrying this T cell receptor beta chain was seen just once. Its antigen is not identified. This CDR3 contains 15 residues. The germline V gene encodes CDR1 SGHVS and CDR2 FQNEAQ. The data were obtained in a study of blood T cells in healthy people across ages. General study points: A strong correlation was found between TCR beta diversity and the percentage of naive T cells.

The authors ran a second PCR of 7 to 11 cycles using a sample-barcoded 5' primer and a J-beta primer mix. CDR3-containing paired-end reads numbered at least 2.5 million in each sample. Each CDR3 protein is one row after TCRdb ran MiXCR on the 5' RACE reads. The data hold approximately 1.5 million distinct CDR3 sequences, with almost 35% observed a single time. This TCR was recovered from a woman aged 25-40 years in good health. The chain recombines TRBV7-8 with TRBJ2-5, with a possible D match to TRBD2 (6 bases). The assigned J gene may be wrong: the sequence end matches TRBJ2-7 better. Sequencing was done on a sample of blood. CDR3 protein: CASSLGAPGDYEQYF. CDR3 coding DNA: TGTGCCAGCAGCTTAGGGGCCCCGGGGGACTACGAGCAGTACTTC.